The entry that follows covers one T cell receptor beta chain sequence. Its antigen remains unidentified. No quality values exist for individual bases; no much larger clone is one base distant. The sample comes from a study of blood T cell repertoires in COVID-19 (dated by TCRdb to the early 2020s). Context from the whole study: Collaborator samples came from the United States, Italy and Spain and covered acute and convalescent phases of COVID-19. The material from the prospective study consisted of cDNA or gDNA derived from T cells, B-cell-depleted T cells, or PBMCs. Subjects who had been exposed to COVID-19, were actively infected with it, or had recovered from it provided the deeply sampled blood TCRbeta repertoires that made up the dataset. The repertoires were released in a freely available public database meant as a resource for research on the immune response to SARS-CoV-2. The samples were drawn from two sources: the first 160 participants of the ongoing ImmuneRACE study, and 1,000 to 1,500 subjects contributed by 6 global collaborators. A de-identified subject ID, COVID-19 status, age in years and sex were almost always included in the sample metadata. Where available, HLA class I and class II types were obtained from metadata supplied by the sample provider rather than from assay-based typing. Overall study outcomes, separate from this receptor: How much clinical and demographic metadata was included differed by source and by participant, and the metadata was provided uncurated.

Its CDR3 holds 17 amino acids, cysteine through phenylalanine. Kept here is only the CDR3 DNA, which spans 51 bases and is read in frame from base 1. Here V drops 4 bases and J drops 2 bases, and the junction holds 8 bases not matched to any gene. The germline V gene sets CDR1 to MDHEN and CDR2 to SYDVKM. Participants in the prospective study were aged about 18 to 95 years, lived in about two dozen United States geographic areas, and enrolled through a virtual design. In the prospective study, cohorts were assigned on the basis of participant-reported clinical history obtained from a screening survey and a study questionnaire. Exposed participants had been in contact, within 2 weeks of entering the study, with a person who had a PCR-confirmed or clinician-diagnosed case of COVID-19. In the prospective study, whole blood, serum and a nasopharyngeal or oropharyngeal swab were collected from each participant by mobile phlebotomists. Additional blood draws and questionnaires over an approximately two-month period could optionally be provided by prospective study participants. Prospective study blood samples were shipped either frozen or at room temperature before DNA extraction.

TCRbeta CDR3 regions were amplified from genomic DNA by means of the immunoSEQ Assay, a bias-controlled multiplex PCR. Regarding the original processing steps: Nucleated cell counts per sample were estimated from amplification of reference gene primers within the assay. To quantify the absolute abundance of each unique TCRbeta CDR3 rearrangement, sequence reads were collapsed and filtered. For each sample, productive Simpson clonality was calculated as the square root of Simpson's diversity index across productive rearrangements. In TCRdb, the immuneACCESS table is reduced to in-frame sequences with V and J assigned. These tables do not hold every clone; where another copy was compared, an unresolved V gene accounts for under half, and the others remain unexplained. From that table come the V and J calls and clone size; the DNA was used to work out D and trimming. In this sample the table shows some 300,000 clones, roughly 91% of which occur a single time. Of the sample, 2.5% to 3.5% is held by the ten largest clones.

The sequence joins TRBV28 to TRBJ2-6, and 7 junction bases match TRBD1. The sequencing sample was made of PBMCs or T cells enriched from blood (not recorded which). This clonotype originated in a woman aged 50 to 65 who had been exposed to COVID-19. CDR3 reads: CASSSPLGGAGANVLTF. The DNA sequence is as follows: TGTGCCAGCAGTTCCCCCCTAGGGGGCGCTGGGGCCAACGTCCTGACTTTC.